Described below is a single TCR beta chain sequence and its context. The table came from immunoSEQ multiplex PCR; TCRdb's copy has only in-frame clones and leaves some out. The profile shows about 2.4 million clones, 93% of them singletons. The sample belongs to a study of shared clonotypes between healthy human individuals. The sample was naive CD4+ T cells from PBMCs. Subset meaning: CD45RA+ positively selected. The receptor comes from a man between 18 and 35 years old in good health. Some clones in this sample may be carry-over from other donors' samples.

The chain's CDR3 is CAWSPGLVGGYTF. CDR3 nucleotide sequence: TGTGCCTGGAGTCCAGGACTCGTCGGTGGCTACACCTTC. V is TRBV30 and J is TRBJ1-2; D gene unclear. This CDR3 has 13 residues. Trimming shortened V by 2 bases and J by 7 bases, and 14 bases separated the two germline ends. Germline CDR1 is GTSNPN and CDR2 is SVGIG (reference sequence).